This T cell receptor beta chain was identified in a study of CD8 T cells in ankylosing spondylitis. Study results and limitations: In peripheral blood, disease-linked CD8+ clones occurred at relatively low frequencies. Blood from ankylosing spondylitis patients appeared to carry a characteristic roughly 8-variant TCR beta motif. A subset of motif variants has previously been described in the synovial fluid and blood of reactive arthritis.

This clonotype was detected ten times or more. Its antigen is not identified. Generation of TCR beta libraries employed quantitative 5'-RACE incorporating molecular barcodes. TCRdb called the 5' RACE reads again in MiXCR, with one record for every CDR3 protein. This table holds a few hundred thousand distinct CDR3 sequences, less than 9.5% found once. The sequenced sample was blood, either unsorted or a sorted T cell fraction (not recorded which). This TCR came from a male donor with ankylosing spondylitis.

Written as DNA, the CDR3 is TGTGCCAGCAGTTTCTGGGGATACGAGCAGTACTTC. This encodes CASSFWGYEQYF. The chain combines TRBV12-3 or TRBV12-4 with TRBJ2-7; no reliable D call. V dropped 3 bases and J dropped 4 bases, with 7 bases sitting between them. CDR3 length equals 12 residues.